These 30 T cell receptor beta chains were sequenced from one sample in a study of chemoradiotherapy in HPV16-positive cancers. Sequencing used immunoSEQ multiplex PCR; TCRdb keeps in-frame clones, though not all of them. The table has approximately 1,500 clones, around nine tenths seen once; the top ten hold approximately 3.6%. The sample here was tumor tissue, taken from a patient who underwent chemoradiotherapy. These receptors all come from a human donor with HPV-associated anogenital cancer.

The sample holds one count of this clone. The chain recombines TRBV4-1 with TRBJ1-1; D ambiguous. Germline V gene lookup returns CDR1 MGHRA and CDR2 YSYEKL. Trimming pared 7 bases from V and 3 bases from J, leaving 12 bases between. CDR3 length: 13 amino acids. For the CDR3, the DNA is TGCGCCAGCACCCGGGCGCGGGACACTGAAGCTTTCTTT. It specifies CASTRARDTEAFF.

The V gene is TRBV2, the J gene TRBJ2-2; D remains unclear. The ends were cut back, 6 bases at V and 6 bases at J, with 5 bases in the middle. From germline, CDR1 is SNHLY and CDR2 FYNNEI. This CDR3 has 11 amino acids. Here the CDR3 reads CASRSPGELFF. As DNA, the CDR3 is TGTGCCAGCAGGTCACCCGGGGAGCTGTTTTTT.

The chain carries TRBV28 and TRBJ2-1, with D perhaps matching TRBD2 (5 bases). Germline-derived CDR1 and CDR2 are MDHEN and SYDVKM. The V gene lost 5 bases and the J gene lost 7 bases, with 15 bases spanning the gap. This CDR3 spans 14 amino acids. As DNA, the CDR3 is TGTGCCAGCAGTAGGGCGGGTAGCAGGAATGAGCAGTTCTTC. This codes for CASSRAGSRNEQFF.

This clone appeared a single time. This rearrangement joins TRBV6-1 to TRBJ2-3; no firm D call. Trimming left V 7 bases short and J 7 bases short, with 15 bases between. The V gene's germline CDR1 is MNHNS and CDR2 SASEGT. The CDR3 extends over 13 amino acids. The CDR3 protein is CASTSSAMNTQYF. The DNA for the CDR3 is TGTGCCAGCACCTCCAGCGCGATGAATACGCAGTATTTT.

This chain joins TRBV27 and TRBJ1-3, with D uncertain. This CDR3 has 13 residues. Germline V gene sequence: CDR1 MNHEY, CDR2 SMNVEV (reference sequence). V lost 8 bases and J lost 0, with 8 bases in between. The CDR3 is CASGPSSGNTIYF. The DNA for the CDR3 is TGTGCCAGCGGTCCGAGCTCTGGAAACACCATATATTTT.

J is TRBJ2-5 and V is TRBV5-1; the D is unclear. V gave up 0 bases and J gave up 5 bases, with 11 bases separating them. The CDR3 has 14 residues. Germline lookup yields CDR1 SGHRS and CDR2 YFSETQ. CDR3 in amino acids: CASSLDPLAETQYF. CDR3 DNA: TGCGCCAGCAGCTTGGACCCACTGGCGGAGACCCAGTACTTC.

This rearrangement joins TRBV28 to TRBJ1-5; 10 bases align to TRBD1. With 6 bases clipped from V and 7 bases from J, the junction kept 9 bases outside the gene matches. Germline CDR1 and CDR2: MDHEN and SYDVKM. The length of the CDR3 is 15 residues. CDR3: CASSPGTGAGQPQHF. CDR3 bases: TGTGCCAGCAGCCCCGGGACAGGGGCTGGGCAGCCCCAGCATTTT.

The J gene is TRBJ2-7, the V gene TRBV5-5; possibly TRBD1 for D (6 bases). V lost 0 bases to trimming and J lost 1 base, with 8 bases between them. The CDR3 totals 14 residues. Germline V lookup: CDR1 SGHKS, CDR2 YYEKEE (reference sequence). The CDR3 here is CASSLEDSSYEQYF. The CDR3 DNA sequence: TGTGCCAGCAGCTTGGAGGACAGTTCCTACGAGCAGTACTTC.

This clone was seen a handful of times. V gene TRBV9 combines with J gene TRBJ2-1, with a weak D call TRBD2 (5 bases). The germline V gene has CDR1 SGDLS and CDR2 YYNGEE. This CDR3 has 12 residues. With 3 bases removed from V and 10 bases from J, the gap between germline ends came to 11 bases. CDR3 bases: TGTGCCAGCAGCGGGAGGTCGGCGGAGCAGTTCTTC. Translated: CASSGRSAEQFF.

CDR3 protein: CASSREENTEAFF. The DNA of the CDR3 is TGCGCCAGCAGTCGAGAGGAGAACACTGAAGCTTTCTTT. The chain carries TRBV10-2 and TRBJ1-1; unclear D gene. CDR3 size: 13 residues. Deletions cut 5 bases from V and 1 base from J, with 8 bases between. Germline V gene data show CDR1 as WSHSY and CDR2 as SAAADI.

The chain has TRBV6-5 and TRBJ2-7; TRBD2 matches 7 bases. The CDR3 covers 15 residues. The J segment lost 1 base and the V segment lost 2 bases, leaving 5 bases of the junction unmatched. CDR1 is MNHEY and CDR2 is SVGAGI in the germline V gene. DNA for the CDR3: TGTGCCAGCAGTTACACCCTAGCGGCGTCCTACGAGCAGTACTTC. Translated: CASSYTLAASYEQYF.

The V call is TRBV5-4, the J call TRBJ2-5; D could derive from TRBD1 or TRBD2 (5 bases each). This CDR3 is 15 amino acids long. The V and J ends lost 3 bases and 3 bases respectively, with 15 bases between them. Germline V gives CDR1 SGHNT, CDR2 YYREEE (reference sequence). CDR3 protein: CASSSWDRREETQYF. CDR3 nucleotide sequence: TGTGCCAGCAGCTCCTGGGACCGACGGGAAGAGACCCAGTACTTC.

The CDR3 sequence: CASSADRGRTEAFF. CDR3 in DNA: TGTGCCAGCAGTGCAGACAGGGGGCGAACTGAAGCTTTCTTT. This chain connects TRBV6-1 to TRBJ1-1, with 10 positions matching TRBD1. The germline V gene encodes CDR1 MNHNS and CDR2 SASEGT. The CDR3 loop spans 14 amino acids. Trimming removed 4 bases from V and 5 bases from J; junction bases left unmatched: 4.

V usage is TRBV7-6 and J usage is TRBJ2-2; 8 nucleotides align to TRBD2. The CDR3 contains 15 residues. Per the germline V gene, CDR1 is SGHVS and CDR2 is FNYEAQ. The trim removed 1 base at V and 6 bases at J, leaving 4 bases unmatched. In DNA form, the CDR3 reads TGTGCCAGCAGCTTAGTCGCAGCGGGGGCCGGGGAGCTGTTTTTT. This codes for CASSLVAAGAGELFF.

The chain has TRBV11-2 and TRBJ2-3; 12 bases are shared with TRBD2. Germline V gives CDR1 SGHAT, CDR2 FQNNGV. This CDR3 has 16 residues. After removal of 5 bases from V and 5 bases from J, the junction contained 8 bases not matched to a gene. CDR3 in DNA: TGTGCCAGCAGCCCGCTAGCGGGGGGGCCTAGAGATACGCAGTATTTT. Its translation: CASSPLAGGPRDTQYF.

In nucleotides, the CDR3 is TGTGCCAGTAGCTTAACAGGGGAGGCTCGTATTTCACCCCTCCACTTT. Protein product: CASSLTGEARISPLHF. The rearrangement joins TRBV19 to TRBJ1-6, with TRBD1 matching over 7 bases. V gave up 6 bases and J gave up 9 bases; unmatched junction bases: 14. Germline V gene sequence: CDR1 LNHDA, CDR2 SQIVND (reference sequence). CDR3 length: 16 amino acids.

This rearrangement joins TRBV29-1 to TRBJ2-5; 8 nucleotides line up with TRBD1. Losses at the gene ends were 6 bases for V and 4 bases for J; bases not matched to a gene: 13. The length of the CDR3 is 15 residues. Looked up from germline, CDR1 is SQVTM and CDR2 is ANQGSEA. CDR3 sequence reads: CSVPTDRGTPETQYF. CDR3 coding DNA: TGCAGCGTGCCCACAGACAGGGGCACCCCAGAGACCCAGTACTTC. Filled out from reference TRBV29-1 and TRBJ2-5, the complete variable domain reads SAVISQKPSRDICQRGTSLTIQCQVDSQVTMMFWYRQQPGQSLTLIATANQGSEATYESGFVIDKFPISRPNLTFSTLTVSNMSPEDSSIYLCSVPTDRGTPETQYFGPGTRLLVL.

This clone was observed once. The chain links TRBV25-1 to TRBJ1-4; 9 bases are shared with TRBD1. The CDR3 length is 13 residues. Germline CDR1 reads MGHDK; CDR2 reads SYGVNS. J lost 5 bases, V lost 6 bases, and 1 base had no gene match. The CDR3 spells CASRQGANEKLFF. The CDR3 DNA follows: TGTGCCAGCAGACAGGGGGCCAATGAAAAACTGTTTTTT.

This clone came up once. The rearrangement links TRBV7-3 to TRBJ2-4; the D gene is possibly TRBD1 (5 bases). V was trimmed by 1 base and J by 6 bases, leaving 13 bases between them. CDR1 and CDR2 (germline): SGHTA, FQGTGA. The CDR3 loop spans 15 amino acids. CDR3 loop: CASSLNAGLGNIQYF. CDR3 DNA: TGTGCCAGCAGCTTAAATGCAGGGTTGGGAAACATTCAGTACTTC.

V is TRBV13 and J is TRBJ2-7, with D hard to call. Germline CDR1 PRHDT, CDR2 FYEKMQ (reference sequence). The V gene lost 5 bases and the J gene lost 3 bases, with 11 bases spanning the gap. The CDR3 contains 13 residues. The CDR3 nucleotides read TGTGCCAGCAGCCCCATCGGCAGCTACGAGCAGTACTTC. It encodes CASSPIGSYEQYF.

The chain couples TRBV28 to TRBJ1-2; D remains ambiguous. V lost 5 bases and J lost 5, with 12 bases in between. CDR3 length: 13 residues. The germline gives CDR1 MDHEN, CDR2 SYDVKM. The CDR3 is CASSPQQRYGYTF. CDR3 sequence (DNA): TGTGCCAGCAGTCCTCAACAGCGATATGGCTACACCTTC.

Notes on this clone: Germline is not matched at one junction end, which may reflect a read error. The gene calls are TRBV7-2 and TRBJ1-1; TRBD1 might be the D (5 bases). This CDR3 is 17 amino acids long. Germline V gives CDR1 SGHTA, CDR2 FQGNSA. CDR3 in DNA: TGTGCCAGCAGCTTTCCAAACTACCATGACAGAAACACCGAAGCTTTCTTT. This gives the protein CASSFPNYHDRNTEAFF.

This chain links TRBV28 with TRBJ1-4; the match to TRBD1 covers 10 bases. The CDR3 runs to 14 residues. The J segment lost 7 bases and the V segment lost 8 bases, leaving 7 bases of the junction unmatched. Looked up from germline, CDR1 is MDHEN and CDR2 is SYDVKM. The CDR3 loop reads CASGTTGGIEKLFF. The CDR3 nucleotides are TGTGCCAGCGGAACGACAGGGGGCATTGAAAAACTGTTTTTT.

J is TRBJ2-2 and V is TRBV7-2; the D gene is possibly TRBD2 (6 bases). Trimming took 7 bases from V and 3 from J, leaving 15 bases between them. The CDR3 extends over 15 amino acids. CDR1 and CDR2 from the germline V gene are SGHTA and FQGNSA. The CDR3 is CASTERSGYTGELFF. The CDR3 DNA sequence: TGTGCCAGCACCGAGCGTAGCGGATACACCGGGGAGCTGTTTTTT.

V is TRBV2 and J is TRBJ2-1; TRBD2 agrees at 8 bases. This CDR3 comprises 14 residues. V lost 7 bases, J lost 7 bases, and 9 bases stayed unmatched. Germline CDR1 SNHLY, CDR2 FYNNEI. The CDR3 protein is CASNGGGRRNEQFF. The CDR3 nucleotides read TGTGCCAGCAATGGCGGGGGGCGAAGGAATGAGCAGTTCTTC.

The chain has TRBV28 and TRBJ2-1; 8 nucleotides align to TRBD1. This CDR3 has 14 residues. Germline V lookup: CDR1 MDHEN, CDR2 SYDVKM. J was trimmed by 10 bases and V by 4 bases; bases with no gene match: 9. This CDR3 is CASSSKVRGREQFF. The CDR3 DNA reads TGTGCCAGCAGTTCCAAGGTCAGGGGGCGAGAGCAGTTCTTC.

Notes on this clone: Relative to the germline gene, one junction end is altered; a read error may explain this. V is TRBV7-7 and J is TRBJ2-2; 7 nucleotides match TRBD2. CDR1 and CDR2 (germline): SSHAT, FNYEAQ (reference sequence). The CDR3 runs 16 residues. This CDR3 is CASSLGRGFRTGELFF. The CDR3 DNA follows: TGTGCTAGCAGCTTAGGGAGGGGTTTTCGAACCGGGGAGCTGTTTTTT. The full variable domain, completed using reference TRBV7-7 and TRBJ2-2, is GAGVSQSPRYKVTKRGQDVTLRCDPISSHATLYWYQQALGQGPEFLTYFNYEAQPDKSGLPSDRFSAERPEGSISTLTIQRTEQRDSAMYRCASSLGRGFRTGELFFGEGSRLTVL.

This rearrangement joins TRBV2 to TRBJ2-1, with TRBD2 matching over 7 bases. The ends lost 1 base at V and 3 bases at J; junction bases unmatched: 6. This CDR3 spans 16 amino acids. Germline V gene data show CDR1 as SNHLY and CDR2 as FYNNEI. The chain's CDR3 is CASSEVGGGFYNEQFF. The CDR3 DNA is TGTGCCAGCAGTGAAGTTGGGGGGGGATTCTACAATGAGCAGTTCTTC.

The rearrangement uses TRBV5-1 and TRBJ2-3; 11 nucleotides agree with TRBD2. The V gene's germline CDR1 is SGHRS and CDR2 YFSETQ. The CDR3 extends over 15 amino acids. With 4 bases clipped from V and 6 bases from J, the junction kept 7 bases outside the gene matches. The CDR3 is CASSRSGGAEDTQYF. CDR3 coding DNA: TGCGCCAGCAGCCGTAGCGGGGGGGCAGAGGATACGCAGTATTTT.

The chain is built from TRBV2 and TRBJ1-1, with D possibly matching TRBD1 (6 bases). Germline V gene sequence: CDR1 SNHLY, CDR2 FYNNEI. This CDR3 has 15 amino acids. V was shortened by 4 bases and J by 5 bases, with 17 bases between the two germline ends. The CDR3 loop reads CASSGARGGGTEAFF. The CDR3 region has the DNA TGTGCCAGCAGTGGGGCCCGAGGGGGAGGGACTGAAGCTTTCTTT.